The TCR beta chain under discussion was sequenced for a study of blood T cells in healthy people across ages. Donors gave 9 to 10 milliliters of peripheral blood apiece. This clonotype was seen a few times. Germline V gene data show CDR1 as SGHTA and CDR2 as FQGTGA. The CDR3 contains 15 residues. Trimming stripped 3 bases from V and 0 bases from J, with 6 bases between. PCR was performed a second time for roughly 7 to 12 cycles using a sample-barcoded 5' primer and a J-beta primer mix. Each CDR3 protein gets one entry after TCRdb re-called the 5' RACE reads with MiXCR. Here the sample spans 800,000 or so distinct CDR3 sequences, 25% being singletons. These records were also assigned to another study, of T cells of mothers and their children.

This sequence was found in a boy between 5 and 17 years old in good health. The chain combines TRBV7-3 with TRBJ2-6; D is uncertain. Sequenced input: blood. The CDR3 nucleotides are TGTGCCAGCAGCTTGGGGTTCTCTGGGGCCAACGTCCTGACTTTC. This gives the protein CASSLGFSGANVLTF. Using reference TRBV7-3 and TRBJ2-6 for the parts outside the CDR3, the full variable domain is GAGVSQTPSNKVTEKGKYVELRCDPISGHTALYWYRQSLGQGPEFLIYFQGTGAADDSGLPNDRFFAVRPEGSVSTLKIQRTERGDSAVYLCASSLGFSGANVLTFGAGSRLTVL.